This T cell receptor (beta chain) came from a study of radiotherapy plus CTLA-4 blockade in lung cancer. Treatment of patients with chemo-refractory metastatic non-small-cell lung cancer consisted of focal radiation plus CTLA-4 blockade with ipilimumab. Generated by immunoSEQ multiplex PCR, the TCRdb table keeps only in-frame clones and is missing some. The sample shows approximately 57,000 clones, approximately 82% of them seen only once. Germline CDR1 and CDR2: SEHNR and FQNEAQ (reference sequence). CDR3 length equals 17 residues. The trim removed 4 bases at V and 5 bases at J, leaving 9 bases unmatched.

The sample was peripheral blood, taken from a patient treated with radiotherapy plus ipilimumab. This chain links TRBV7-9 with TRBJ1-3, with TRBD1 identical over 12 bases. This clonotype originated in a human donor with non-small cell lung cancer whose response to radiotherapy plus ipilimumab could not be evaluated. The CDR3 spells CASSSLPGTGGRNTIYF. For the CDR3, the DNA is TGTGCCAGCAGCTCCCTACCAGGGACAGGGGGCAGAAACACCATATATTTT.